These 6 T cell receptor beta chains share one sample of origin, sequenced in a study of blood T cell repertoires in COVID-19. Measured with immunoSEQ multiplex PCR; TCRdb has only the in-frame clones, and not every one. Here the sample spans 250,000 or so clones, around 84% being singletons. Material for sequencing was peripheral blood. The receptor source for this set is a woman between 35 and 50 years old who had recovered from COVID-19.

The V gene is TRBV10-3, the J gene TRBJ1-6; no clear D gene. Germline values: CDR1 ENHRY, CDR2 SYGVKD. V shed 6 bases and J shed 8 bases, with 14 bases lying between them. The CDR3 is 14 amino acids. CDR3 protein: CAIRPGLIDSPLHF. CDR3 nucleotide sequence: TGTGCCATCAGACCAGGACTAATAGATTCACCCCTCCACTTT.

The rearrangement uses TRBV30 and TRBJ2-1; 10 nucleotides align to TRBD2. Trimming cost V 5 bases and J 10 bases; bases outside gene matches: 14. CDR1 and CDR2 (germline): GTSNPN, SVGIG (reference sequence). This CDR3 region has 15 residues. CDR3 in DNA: TGTGCCTGGTTAGGCGTTAGCGGGGGGCTAGGGGAGCAGTTCTTC. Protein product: CAWLGVSGGLGEQFF.

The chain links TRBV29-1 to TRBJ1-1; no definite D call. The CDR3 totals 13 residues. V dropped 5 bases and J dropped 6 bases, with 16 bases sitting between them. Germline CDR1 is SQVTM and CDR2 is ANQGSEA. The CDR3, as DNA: TGCAGCGTTTTATCGTACTCCGAGTCTGAAGCTTTCTTT. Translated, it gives CSVLSYSESEAFF.

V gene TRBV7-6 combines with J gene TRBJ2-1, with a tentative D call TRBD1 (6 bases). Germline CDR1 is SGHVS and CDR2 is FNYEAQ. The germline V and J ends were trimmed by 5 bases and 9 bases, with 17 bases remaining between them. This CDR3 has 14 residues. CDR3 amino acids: CASSPWGRGSEQFF. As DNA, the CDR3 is TGTGCCAGCAGCCCTTGGGGCAGGGGAAGTGAGCAGTTCTTC.

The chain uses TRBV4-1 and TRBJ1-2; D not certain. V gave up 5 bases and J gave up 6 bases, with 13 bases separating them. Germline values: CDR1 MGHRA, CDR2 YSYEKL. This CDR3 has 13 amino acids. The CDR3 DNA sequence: TGCGCCAGCAGCTTAAATGGCGGGGATGGCTACACCTTC. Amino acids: CASSLNGGDGYTF.

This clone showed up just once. The CDR3 DNA sequence: TGTGCCTGGAGTGTAACTCCAGATACGCAGTATTTT. It translates to CAWSVTPDTQYF. The genes are TRBV30 and TRBJ2-3; D unresolved. The V end lost 0 bases, the J end lost 4 bases, and 5 bases lay between the germline ends. This CDR3 spans 12 amino acids. Germline V gene data show CDR1 as GTSNPN and CDR2 as SVGIG (reference sequence). The entire variable domain, with the rest obtained from reference TRBV30 and TRBJ2-3, is as follows: SQTIHQWPATLVQPVGSPLSLECTVEGTSNPNLYWYRQAAGRGLQLLFYSVGIGQISSEVPQNLSASRPQDRQFILSSKKLLLSDSGFYLCAWSVTPDTQYFGPGTRLTVL.